This paragraph reports one T cell receptor beta chain. The data belong to a study of T cells after yellow fever vaccination. A single record per CDR3 protein comes from TCRdb applying MiXCR to the 5' RACE reads. The sample lists about 400,000 distinct CDR3 sequences; 11% were seen once. Per germline, CDR1 SGHKS and CDR2 YYEKEE (reference sequence). This CDR3 has 15 residues. V gave up 0 bases and J gave up 2 bases, with 12 bases separating them. This receptor was taken from a man aged 18 to 35 who received the YFV17D yellow fever vaccine. This chain links TRBV5-5 with TRBJ2-7; possible D gene TRBD1, 5 bases. Source: PBMCs, taken on the day of the first yellow fever vaccination. The CDR3 loop reads CASSLGGVRAYEQYF. CDR3 nucleotide sequence: TGTGCCAGCAGCTTGGGAGGAGTCAGGGCCTACGAGCAGTACTTC.